The clone carrying this TCR beta chain appeared once. Its specificity is unknown. This CDR3 contains 15 residues. V was pared by 4 bases and J by 6 bases, with 5 bases of the junction left unmatched. From germline, CDR1 is SGHAT and CDR2 FQNNGV. The data originate from a study of cytomegalovirus exposure and HLA in healthy donors. TCRdb's table, derived via immunoSEQ multiplex PCR, lists solely in-frame clones and lacks some. This repertoire shows about 71,000 clones, over 85% found once; its top ten account for about 1.5%. Regarding the study as a whole: Cytomegalovirus association was listed for 170 or so TCR beta chains. Most sequenced TCRs were rare (though some public TCRs occurred in many donors).

The sequenced material came from PBMCs. The receptor was isolated from a man between 18 and 35 years old in good health and CMV-seropositive. The gene calls are TRBV11-2 and TRBJ2-3; 12 bases are shared with TRBD2. The CDR3 DNA reads TGTGCCAGCAGCTCGGGGACTAGCGGGTCTGATACGCAGTATTTT. Its protein is CASSSGTSGSDTQYF.